Described below is a single T cell receptor beta chain sequence and its context. The antigen is unknown. The sample originates from a study of OX40 agonist ivuxolimab in advanced cancers. Turning to the study itself: One patient with hepatocellular carcinoma and two with cutaneous melanoma, three in all, had partial responses. Study-level findings and limits: Relative to CD4+, CD8+ T cells held more expanded clones on average.

Baseline, cycle 4 day 1, and cycle 7 day 1 were the blood sampling points. Using immunoSEQ multiplex PCR, the repertoire was profiled, and TCRdb retains in-frame clones only, with some absent. The sample yields 20,000 to 30,000 clones, 88% seen once. The germline V gene encodes CDR1 SGHDT and CDR2 YYEEEE. This CDR3 has 15 residues. V lost 4 bases, J lost 2 bases, and 15 bases lay in between. The chain uses TRBV5-6 and TRBJ2-5; D may be TRBD1 or TRBD2 (5 bases each). The sequence was obtained from an adult with an advanced solid tumor such as melanoma, head and neck, liver or kidney cancer. The specimen was CD4+ or CD8+ T cells sorted from blood, collected in a trial of the OX40 agonist ivuxolimab. This CDR3 reads CASSDGTWGQETQYF. The CDR3, as DNA: TGTGCCAGCAGCGATGGGACGTGGGGGCAAGAGACCCAGTACTTC. The full variable domain, with the rest looked up from reference TRBV5-6 and TRBJ2-5, is DAGVTQSPTHLIKTRGQQVTLRCSPKSGHDTVSWYQQALGQGPQFIFQYYEEEERQRGNFPDRFSGHQFPNYSSELNVNALLLGDSALYLCASSDGTWGQETQYFGPGTRLLVL.